This T cell receptor beta chain was captured in a study of molecular identifiers for immune sequencing clone quantification. The CDR3 contains 21 residues. Germline V gene lookup returns CDR1 SEHNR and CDR2 FQNEAQ (reference sequence). V lost 3 bases and J lost 3, with 31 bases in between. In the sort, naive CD8 T cells were defined as CD8+CD4-CCR7+CD45RA+. Via MiXCR, TCRdb re-called the PCR reads, giving one row per CDR3 protein. The repertoire holds about 640,000 distinct CDR3 sequences, with 15% to 20% as singletons. This clonotype was seen ten or more times. This sequence was found in a human donor in good health. Some libraries in this study had Jurkat cell RNA spiked in. The chain carries TRBV7-9 and TRBJ2-3; D is possibly TRBD1 (6 bases). Specimen: naive CD8+ T cells from blood, with Jurkat cell RNA spiked in. Subset in this sample: FACS-sorted CD8+CD4-CCR7+CD45RA+ naive T cells. CDR3 in amino acids: CASSFRLGGRGSSGGTDTQYF. The CDR3 nucleotides are TGTGCCAGCAGCTTCCGCCTTGGAGGCAGGGGCTCCTCAGGTGGTACAGATACGCAGTATTTT.